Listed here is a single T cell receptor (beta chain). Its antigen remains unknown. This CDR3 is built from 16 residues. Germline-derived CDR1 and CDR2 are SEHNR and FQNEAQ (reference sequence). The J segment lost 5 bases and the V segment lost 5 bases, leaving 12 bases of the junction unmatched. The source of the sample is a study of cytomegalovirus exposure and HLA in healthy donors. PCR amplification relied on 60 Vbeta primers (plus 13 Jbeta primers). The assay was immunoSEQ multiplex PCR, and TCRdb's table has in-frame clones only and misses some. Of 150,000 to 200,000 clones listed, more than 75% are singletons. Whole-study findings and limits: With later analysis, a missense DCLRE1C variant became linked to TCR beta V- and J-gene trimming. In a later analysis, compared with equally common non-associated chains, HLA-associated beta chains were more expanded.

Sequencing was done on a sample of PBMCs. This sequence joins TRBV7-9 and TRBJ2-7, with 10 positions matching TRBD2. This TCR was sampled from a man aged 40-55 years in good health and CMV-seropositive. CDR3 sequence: CASSPQWVLAGNEQYF. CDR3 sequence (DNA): TGTGCCAGCAGCCCCCAATGGGTACTAGCGGGAAACGAGCAGTACTTC. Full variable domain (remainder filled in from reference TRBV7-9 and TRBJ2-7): DTGVSQNPRHKITKRGQNVTFRCDPISEHNRLYWYRQTLGQGPEFLTYFQNEAQLEKSRLLSDRFSAERPKGSFSTLEIQRTEQGDSAMYLCASSPQWVLAGNEQYFGPGTRLTVT.